This TCR beta chain came from a study of shared clonotypes between healthy human individuals (dated by TCRdb to between 2020 and 2021). With regard to the full study: The cohort comprised a couple of women and a few men aged 18 to 49 years. For each donor, three plates each were used for CD4 naive and CD4 memory, two plates were used for CD8 naive, and one plate was used for CD8 memory. Per donor, leukapheresis produced somewhere between about 0.94 and 10 billion PBMCs. Libraries were prepared and TCR repertoires were sequenced by different laboratories using diverse techniques, in order to increase sequencing depth and limit assay-specific biases. To estimate repertoire size and how much clonotype sharing occurs between individuals, the study deeply sequenced the blood TCR repertoires of five healthy adults.

With respect to this clone: The antigen it binds to is not known. Base qualities are not provided; no much larger clone lies one nucleotide away.

TCR CDR3 regions were amplified from genomic DNA by multiplex PCR using the deep immunoSEQ assay. For each cell subset, the extracted genomic DNA was distributed evenly across all wells of several immunoSEQ 96-well plates, and each plate served as one replicate. For sorted subsets, about 0.2 ug genomic DNA, equal to tens of thousands of T cell genomes, was loaded into each replicate PCR. Purified libraries were measured with a Qubit 3.0 fluorometer, size-checked on a Bioanalyzer 2100, and measured again with the KAPA Library Quantification kit. Every immunoSEQ 96-well plate was sequenced on a separate single-read 150-cycle Illumina NextSeq 550 flow cell. In the authors' own workflow: The immunoSEQ output contained only junctional sequences without quality scores, so filtering could not match that applied to full-length reads. Sequences were annotated with PyIR, a Python wrapper for IgBLAST v1.9, and V/J genes and CDR3 were assigned using IMGT germline references. Any read was removed if the V/J assignment was weak (E-value above 1e-6), the CDR3 was missing, or the read contained stop codons, out-of-frame junctions, or ambiguous translated residues. A V3J clonotype was defined by an identical inferred V gene, J gene, and CDR3 amino acid sequence. Percentage overlap between repertoires was calculated by dividing the number of shared unique clonotypes by the size of the smaller repertoire. RTK rarefaction, the Chao1 estimator, and Recon v2.1 estimates of unobserved clonotypes were used to assess repertoire richness. Generation probabilities were computed with OLGA for all TCRbeta clonotypes obtained by the gDNA method from several donors. Here the immuneACCESS table is served through TCRdb, limited to in-frame sequences with V and J called. Missing clones are a known gap in these copies; in checked studies unresolved V genes cover under half, and the rest lacks a known reason. That table supplies the V and J calls and clone size; D and trimming were determined from the DNA. This sample holds about 2.2 million clones; 93% were observed only once. Under 2% of the sample is held by the ten biggest clonotypes.

Points the paper makes about the study in general: Sampling was restricted to blood, and TCR repertoires in tissue are likely to differ from TCR repertoires in blood. Across a few donors, approximately 5% of naive CD4, 3% to 3.5% of naive CD8, 2.3% of memory CD4, and approximately 0.4% of memory CD8 clonotypes were shared. Estimated clonotype richness was generally larger for naive than for memory subsets. Higher generation probabilities were observed for clonotypes shared by all four sorted-subset donors than for non-shared clonotypes. Based on pairwise subsampling, the degree of clonotype sharing among donors was expected to be affected by sequencing depth. Rarefaction of sorted-subset datasets indicated incomplete sequencing despite the large sequencing depth. The small number of donors limited the genetic and exposure-history diversity represented.

CD8 naive samples were obtained by positive selection for CCR7 among CD45RO-negative cells, yielding a CD45RA+CCR7+ population from which TemRA cells were excluded. The donors were healthy, HIV-negative adults with no recently reported acute infections or vaccinations. Every donor was a Caucasian adult living in Nashville, Tennessee, USA. Blood was collected by leukapheresis, and PBMCs were isolated by Ficoll-Histopaque density gradient centrifugation and then cryopreserved in liquid nitrogen vapor phase. Analytical flow cytometry was used to check the purity and quantity of each magnetically sorted T cell population. Genomic DNA was isolated from each sorted fraction and quantified by UV absorbance on a Nanodrop 2000c. The germline V gene (reference sequence) yields SEHNR for CDR1 and FQNEAQ for CDR2. V drops 3 bases and J drops 7 bases, leaving 6 bases in between. The CDR3 sequence holds 12 residues, the cysteine and phenylalanine included. The entry retains the CDR3 DNA only, 36 bases that are in frame from base 1.

This TCR was sampled from a man aged 18 to 30 in good health. Some clones in this sample may be carry-over from other donors' samples. The chain was built from TRBV7-9 and TRBJ1-4; the D segment cannot be called with confidence. Specimen: naive CD8+ T cells from PBMCs. Interpreted using the paper, the cell subset or site label stands for: CD45RA+CCR7+. The CDR3 protein: CASSLGIEKLFF. The DNA reads TGTGCCAGCAGCTTGGGGATTGAAAAACTGTTTTTT.